Included here is one TCR beta chain sequence, with context. Its antigen is still unknown. This record comes from a study of cytomegalovirus exposure and HLA in healthy donors. Study-level background: A previous analysis identified fewer than 130 million unique TCR beta sequences derived from around 200 million T cells.

Germline lookup yields CDR1 SEHNR and CDR2 FQNEAQ (reference sequence). The CDR3 is 12 amino acids. Use of 60 Vbeta and 13 Jbeta primers characterized the PCR. The data were produced by immunoSEQ multiplex PCR, yet TCRdb's version contains in-frame clones alone and is incomplete. The table lists some 190,000 clones, around 84% of them singletons. Findings and limits, study-wide: It was about 180 TCR beta chains that were listed as cytomegalovirus-associated. Analysis performed later showed TCR beta chains linked to HLA being more clonally expanded than equally common others. Trimming of TCR beta V- and J-genes showed a link, identified in a later analysis, to a missense DCLRE1C variant.

Sequenced material: PBMCs. This TCR derives from a boy younger than 10 in good health and CMV-seronegative. The V gene is TRBV7-9, the J gene TRBJ2-7; TRBD1 matches 8 bases. CDR3 sequence: CSSSLDRGEQYV. The DNA for the CDR3 is TGTTCCAGCAGCTTAGACAGGGGAGAGCAGTACGTC.